This T cell receptor (beta chain) came from a study of T cell responses to AZD1222 COVID-19 vaccine. Study outcomes and limitations: The donors showed a predominance of white British ancestry and of females, with possible underestimation of clonal diversity.

Worth noting for this clone: Its target is unknown.

Clones were sequenced by immunoSEQ multiplex PCR, and TCRdb holds only the in-frame ones, with some missing. This sample yields about 75,000 clones, of which 70% to 90% are seen a single time; 9% to 10% belongs to the top ten. Germline V gene lookup returns CDR1 MNHNS and CDR2 SASEGT. The V and J ends lost 1 base and 5 bases, in that order; junction bases with no gene match: 3. The CDR3 is 14 residues long. Sequencing used peripheral blood, obtained 28 days after the second dose of the MenACWY control vaccine. J is TRBJ2-5 and V is TRBV6-1; 8 bases map to TRBD2. This TCR was recovered from an adult who received the MenACWY meningococcal vaccine as a control. In DNA form, the CDR3 reads TGTGCCAGCAGTGAAGGGGTAGCGGGGGAGACCCAGTACTTC. As protein: CASSEGVAGETQYF.